The sequence of this T cell receptor beta chain was determined in a study of blood T cell repertoires in COVID-19. Study background: Specimens from acute and convalescent COVID-19 originated in the United States, Italy and Spain. T cells, B-cell-depleted T cells, or PBMCs supplied cDNA or gDNA.

Residents of about two dozen US areas, aged roughly 18 to 89 years, made up the participants. Cohort assignment relied on participant-reported clinical history. Produced via immunoSEQ multiplex PCR; TCRdb's table is partial and in-frame only. The sample lists approximately 180,000 clones, roughly 90% occurring once. The CDR3 is 17 amino acids. The germline gives CDR1 KGHDR, CDR2 SFDVKD. With 0 bases clipped from V and 8 bases from J, the junction kept 14 bases outside the gene matches. The clonotype was recovered from a human donor with acute COVID-19. The donor label of this sample is uncertain. J is TRBJ1-2 and V is TRBV24-1; 7 bases fit TRBD1. Sequencing was performed on PBMCs or T cells enriched from blood (not recorded which). The CDR3 region has the DNA TGTGCCACCAGTGATTTGCAGTCTGGCAGGGGGAGTCAAGGCTACACCTTC. This translates into CATSDLQSGRGSQGYTF.